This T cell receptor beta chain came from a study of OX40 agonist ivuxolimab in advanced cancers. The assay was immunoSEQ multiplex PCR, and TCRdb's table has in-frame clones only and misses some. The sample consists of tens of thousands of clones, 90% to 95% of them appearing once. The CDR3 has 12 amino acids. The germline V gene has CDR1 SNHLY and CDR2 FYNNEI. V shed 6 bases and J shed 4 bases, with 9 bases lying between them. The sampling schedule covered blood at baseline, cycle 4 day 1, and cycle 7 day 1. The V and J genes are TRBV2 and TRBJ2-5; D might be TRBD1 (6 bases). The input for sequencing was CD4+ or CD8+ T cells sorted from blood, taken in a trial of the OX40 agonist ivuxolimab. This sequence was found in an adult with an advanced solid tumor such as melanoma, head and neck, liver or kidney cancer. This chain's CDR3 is CASREQGETQYF. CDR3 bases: TGTGCCAGCAGGGAACAGGGAGAGACCCAGTACTTC.